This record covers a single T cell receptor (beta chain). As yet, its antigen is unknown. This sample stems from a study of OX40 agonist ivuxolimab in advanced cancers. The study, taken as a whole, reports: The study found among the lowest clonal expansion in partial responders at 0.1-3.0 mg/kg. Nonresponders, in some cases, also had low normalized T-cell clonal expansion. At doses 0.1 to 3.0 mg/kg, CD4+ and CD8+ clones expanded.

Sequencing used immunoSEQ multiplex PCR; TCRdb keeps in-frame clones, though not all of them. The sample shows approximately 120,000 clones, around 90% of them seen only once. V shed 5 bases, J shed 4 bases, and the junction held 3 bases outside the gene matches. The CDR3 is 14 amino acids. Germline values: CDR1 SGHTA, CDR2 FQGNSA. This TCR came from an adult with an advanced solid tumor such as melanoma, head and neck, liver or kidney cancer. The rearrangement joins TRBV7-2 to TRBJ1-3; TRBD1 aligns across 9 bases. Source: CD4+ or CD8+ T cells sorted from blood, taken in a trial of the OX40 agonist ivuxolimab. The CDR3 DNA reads TGTGCCAGCAGCGCGACAGGGGGAGGAAACACCATATATTTT. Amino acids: CASSATGGGNTIYF. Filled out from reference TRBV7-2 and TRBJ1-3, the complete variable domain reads GAGVSQSPSNKVTEKGKDVELRCDPISGHTALYWYRQSLGQGLEFLIYFQGNSAPDKSGLPSDRFSAERTGGSVSTLTIQRTQQEDSAVYLCASSATGGGNTIYFGEGSWLTVV.